Sequencing of this T cell receptor (beta chain) was carried out in a study of blood T cell repertoires in COVID-19. Study overall: The United States, Italy and Spain provided the acute and convalescent COVID-19 samples.

TCRdb's copy holds only in-frame clones and misses some; the assay was immunoSEQ multiplex PCR. The sample consists of just over 300,000 clones, roughly 91% of them appearing once. Trimming left V 3 bases short and J 5 bases short, with 10 bases between. The CDR3 loop spans 13 amino acids. Germline loops: CDR1 SEHNR, CDR2 FQNEAQ (reference sequence). The rearrangement links TRBV7-9 to TRBJ2-5; possible D gene TRBD2, 5 bases. Sequenced input: peripheral blood. This clonotype was sampled from a woman in her twenties or thirties with COVID-19, enrolled during active disease. DNA of the CDR3: TGTGCCAGCAGCTTCGTGACGGGGGAGACCCAGTACTTC. Protein: CASSFVTGETQYF.